Each of the 30 T cell receptor beta chains below was sequenced from the same sample in a study of blood T cell repertoires in COVID-19. Some clones are missing from TCRdb's copy, which holds only in-frame ones; the method was immunoSEQ multiplex PCR. The table lists under 300,000 clones, approximately 86% of them singletons. Sequencing was performed on PBMCs or T cells enriched from blood (not recorded which). These receptors all stem from a woman aged 40 to 55 with acute COVID-19.

The rearrangement links TRBV3-1 (or the pseudogene TRBV3-2) to TRBJ1-1, with D uncertain. V was cut by 6 bases and J by 2 bases, with 4 bases left in between. Germline V gene data show CDR1 as LGHDT and CDR2 as YNNKEL (reference sequence). CDR3 length: 11 residues. As DNA, the CDR3 is TGTGCCAGCAGTCATAACACTGAAGCTTTCTTT. Residues: CASSHNTEAFF.

V is TRBV14 and J is TRBJ2-1, with TRBD2 matching over 13 bases. This CDR3 has 15 amino acids. The ends lost 4 bases at V and 5 bases at J; junction bases unmatched: 2. Germline CDR1 reads SGHDN; CDR2 reads FVKESK. The CDR3 bases are TGTGCCAGCAGCCCACTAGCGGGAGGGGACAATGAGCAGTTCTTC. This encodes CASSPLAGGDNEQFF.

This clone has a single count. This chain's CDR3 is CASGPGPQHF. CDR3 nucleotide sequence: TGTGCCAGCGGTCCGGGGCCCCAGCATTTT. The rearrangement links TRBV27 to TRBJ1-5; no firm D call. V was shortened by 8 bases and J by 9 bases, with 8 bases between the two germline ends. Germline CDR1 is MNHEY and CDR2 is SMNVEV (reference sequence). The CDR3 has 10 amino acids.

V is TRBV7-3 and J is TRBJ2-2, with 8 bases identical to TRBD2. The V segment lost 6 bases and the J segment 4 bases; nucleotides outside the gene matches: 10. The CDR3 length is 16 residues. Germline lookup yields CDR1 SGHTA and CDR2 FQGTGA. CDR3 in DNA: TGTGCCAGCAGTCCGAGCGGGAGTGTGTCCACCGGGGAGCTGTTTTTT. Encoded protein: CASSPSGSVSTGELFF.

This chain uses TRBV7-9 with TRBJ2-7; 9 nucleotides agree with TRBD1. The V gene end was trimmed by 5 bases and the J gene end by 4 bases; junction bases not matched to a gene: 12. There are 16 residues in the CDR3. CDR1 is SEHNR, CDR2 FQNEAQ, per germline (reference sequence). CDR3 in DNA: TGTGCCAGCAGCATATACAGGGGGCGCGATGTTTACGAGCAGTACTTC. Its protein is CASSIYRGRDVYEQYF. Combining the CDR3 with reference TRBV7-9 and TRBJ2-7 gives the whole variable domain DTGVSQNPRHKITKRGQNVTFRCDPISEHNRLYWYRQTLGQGPEFLTYFQNEAQLEKSRLLSDRFSAERPKGSFSTLEIQRTEQGDSAMYLCASSIYRGRDVYEQYFGPGTRLTVT.

The J gene is TRBJ2-7, the V gene TRBV11-3; tentatively, D is TRBD2 (7 bases). Germline lookup yields CDR1 SGHNT and CDR2 YENEEA. Trimming shortened V by 4 bases and J by 3 bases, and 16 bases separated the two germline ends. This CDR3 region has 15 residues. CDR3 bases: TGTGCCAGCAGCTCCCAGGGGCGGGAGATCTACGAGCAGTACTTC. Translated, it gives CASSSQGREIYEQYF.

The J gene is TRBJ2-5, the V gene TRBV5-1; 8 bases align to TRBD1. V shed 4 bases, J shed 3 bases, and the junction held 5 bases outside the gene matches. CDR1 SGHRS and CDR2 YFSETQ come from the germline V gene. The CDR3 totals 14 residues. Here the CDR3 DNA reads TGCGCCAGCAGCCCCCAGGGGGCCGAAGAGACCCAGTACTTC. The encoded protein is CASSPQGAEETQYF. Full variable domain (remainder filled in from reference TRBV5-1 and TRBJ2-5): KAGVTQTPRYLIKTRGQQVTLSCSPISGHRSVSWYQQTPGQGLQFLFEYFSETQRNKGNFPGRFSGRQFSNSRSEMNVSTLELGDSALYLCASSPQGAEETQYFGPGTRLLVL.

This sequence joins TRBV11-2 and TRBJ2-2, with a weak D call TRBD1 (5 bases). The CDR3 is 16 residues long. Trimming took off 2 bases at V and 5 bases at J, with 15 bases between the two ends. Looked up from germline, CDR1 is SGHAT and CDR2 is FQNNGV. The CDR3 spells CASSLITGKSTGELFF. As DNA, the CDR3 is TGTGCCAGCAGCTTAATAACAGGAAAAAGTACCGGGGAGCTGTTTTTT.

V is TRBV15 and J is TRBJ1-5, with a tentative D call TRBD1 (6 bases). The CDR3 runs 15 residues. The germline V gene has CDR1 LNHNV and CDR2 YYDKDF (reference sequence). V was pared by 3 bases and J by 4 bases, with 13 bases between. CDR3 DNA sequence: TGTGCCACCAGCAGGGCAGGGGTGGGGAATCAGCCCCAGCATTTT. It codes for CATSRAGVGNQPQHF.

This clone was detected only once. The gene calls are TRBV12-3 or TRBV12-4 and TRBJ2-7; D gene unclear. The CDR3 loop spans 13 amino acids. V lost 3 bases and J 1 base, leaving 7 bases between the germline ends. CDR3 residues: CASSFIQSYEQYF. The CDR3 nucleotides read TGTGCCAGCAGTTTCATTCAATCCTACGAGCAGTACTTC.

A remark on this clone: Other DNA variants within this sample encode the same CDR3. The chain uses TRBV11-3 and TRBJ2-1, with 7 bases that match TRBD2. This CDR3 has 14 amino acids. CDR1 and CDR2 from the germline V gene are SGHNT and YENEEA. With 3 bases clipped from V and 5 bases from J, the junction kept 4 bases outside the gene matches. In DNA, the CDR3 is TGTGCCAGCAGCTTGTTGGCGGGAGACAATGAGCAGTTCTTC. Amino acid sequence: CASSLLAGDNEQFF.

The V and J genes are TRBV12-3 or TRBV12-4 and TRBJ1-1; D gene uncertain. The CDR3 is 13 residues long. V lost 4 bases, J lost 1 base, and 7 bases lay in between. The CDR3 loop is CASSSRGNTEAFF. Here the CDR3 DNA reads TGTGCCAGCAGTTCCCGGGGGAACACTGAAGCTTTCTTT.

Only one count was recorded for this clone. The chain links TRBV28 to TRBJ1-2; 7 bases are shared with TRBD1. Germline V lookup: CDR1 MDHEN, CDR2 SYDVKM. V was clipped by 6 bases and J by 0 bases; unmatched bases: 16. There are 18 residues in the CDR3. The CDR3 loop reads CASRRRGQSSRANYGYTF. The CDR3 DNA reads as TGTGCCAGCAGACGAAGGGGACAGAGCTCCCGTGCTAACTATGGCTACACCTTC.

The V gene is TRBV3-1 (or the pseudogene TRBV3-2), the J gene TRBJ2-1; 7 nucleotides match TRBD2. This CDR3 is 16 amino acids long. Germline values: CDR1 LGHDT, CDR2 YNNKEL (reference sequence). V shed 5 bases, J shed 3 bases, and the junction held 10 bases outside the gene matches. CDR3 residues: CASSRRVGGYYNEQFF. The CDR3 DNA reads as TGTGCCAGCAGCAGACGGGTGGGAGGGTACTACAATGAGCAGTTCTTC.

CDR3 DNA sequence: TGCAGTGCTCAGCGGGATGAGACCCAGTACTTC. Translating gives CSAQRDETQYF. This sequence joins TRBV20-1 and TRBJ2-5; 7 nucleotides line up with TRBD2. J was trimmed by 5 bases and V by 5 bases; bases with no gene match: 2. The V gene's germline CDR1 is DFQATT and CDR2 SNEGSKA (reference sequence). The CDR3 totals 11 residues.

V usage is TRBV28 and J usage is TRBJ2-5; TRBD2 matches at 7 bases. CDR1 is MDHEN and CDR2 is SYDVKM in the germline V gene. Trimming removed 4 bases from V and 1 base from J; junction bases left unmatched: 9. The CDR3 is 16 residues long. CDR3 nucleotide sequence: TGTGCCAGCAGTTCATATAGCGGGTACCCCCAAGAGACCCAGTACTTC. This codes for CASSSYSGYPQETQYF.

This clone was detected once. The V call is TRBV6-5, the J call TRBJ2-3, with 7 positions matching TRBD2. V dropped 4 bases and J dropped 2; count of bases not matched to a gene: 6. The CDR3 has 15 amino acids. Germline V CDR1 and CDR2: MNHEY, SVGAGI. Here the CDR3 DNA reads TGTGCCAGCAGTTTCCTGGGGGGGTTCACAGATACGCAGTATTTT. This codes for CASSFLGGFTDTQYF.

Comment on this clone: Different DNA sequences within this sample yield the same CDR3. This chain links TRBV11-3 with TRBJ1-2, with 9 bases aligning to TRBD1. V lost 3 bases to trimming and J lost 1 base; unmatched junction nucleotides: 0. The CDR3 has 14 residues. The germline V gene has CDR1 SGHNT and CDR2 YENEEA. CDR3 bases: TGTGCCAGCAGCTTGGGACAGGGTAACTATGGCTACACCTTC. Translation gives CASSLGQGNYGYTF.

The genes are TRBV5-4 and TRBJ2-1; D possibly corresponds to TRBD2 (6 bases). V gave up 3 bases and J gave up 6 bases, with 16 bases separating them. Germline assignment: CDR1 SGHNT and CDR2 YYREEE (reference sequence). CDR3 length equals 15 residues. This CDR3 reads CASSSGGSEVNEQFF. CDR3 in DNA: TGTGCCAGCAGCTCTGGAGGGTCCGAGGTCAATGAGCAGTTCTTC.

This clone appeared once. This chain connects TRBV15 to TRBJ2-1; TRBD2 matches 9 bases. The CDR3 has 19 amino acids. Unmatched junction bases numbered 17, after V lost 0 bases and J lost 8 bases. The germline V gene has CDR1 LNHNV and CDR2 YYDKDF (reference sequence). The CDR3 DNA is TGTGCCACCAGCAGAGATTTTTCGCGGGGGGGATGGCCAACCGATGAGCAGTTCTTC. As protein: CATSRDFSRGGWPTDEQFF. Variable domain in full (rest from reference TRBV15 and TRBJ2-1): DAMVIQNPRYQVTQFGKPVTLSCSQTLNHNVMYWYQQKSSQAPKLLFHYYDKDFNNEADTPDNFQSRRPNTSFCFLDIRSPGLGDTAMYLCATSRDFSRGGWPTDEQFFGPGTRLTVL.

The chain recombines TRBV29-1 with TRBJ1-1; D is unclear. The CDR3 has 14 amino acids. Germline V gene data show CDR1 as SQVTM and CDR2 as ANQGSEA. Trimming pared 4 bases from V and 4 bases from J, leaving 16 bases between. In nucleotides, the CDR3 is TGCAGCGTTGGGGTGACGGGAGATAGCACTGAAGCTTTCTTT. Translation: CSVGVTGDSTEAFF.

The gene calls are TRBV3-1 (or the pseudogene TRBV3-2) and TRBJ1-2; no clear D. Germline V gene lookup returns CDR1 LGHDT and CDR2 YNNKEL (reference sequence). The CDR3 consists of 15 residues. The germline V and J ends were trimmed by 4 bases and 4 bases, with 16 bases remaining between them. The CDR3 spells CASSLLSAGFYGYTF. The CDR3 DNA sequence: TGTGCCAGCAGCCTATTAAGTGCCGGGTTCTATGGCTACACCTTC.

The V gene is TRBV5-1, the J gene TRBJ1-2; 9 bases are a match to TRBD1. The CDR3 runs to 14 residues. Germline values: CDR1 SGHRS, CDR2 YFSETQ. V dropped 4 bases and J dropped 4; count of bases not matched to a gene: 5. The CDR3 DNA is TGCGCCAGCAGCCAAGGGACAGGGACCTATGGCTACACCTTC. This encodes CASSQGTGTYGYTF. The variable domain in full, with the rest retrieved from reference TRBV5-1 and TRBJ1-2, is KAGVTQTPRYLIKTRGQQVTLSCSPISGHRSVSWYQQTPGQGLQFLFEYFSETQRNKGNFPGRFSGRQFSNSRSEMNVSTLELGDSALYLCASSQGTGTYGYTFGSGTRLTVV.

This chain uses TRBV13 with TRBJ2-1; TRBD1 matches at 9 bases. Germline lookup yields CDR1 PRHDT and CDR2 FYEKMQ (reference sequence). This CDR3 region has 17 residues. The V segment lost 2 bases and the J segment 7 bases; nucleotides outside the gene matches: 12. CDR3 protein: CASSLKRAGTGWNEQFF. DNA of the CDR3: TGTGCCAGCAGCTTAAAGCGGGCCGGGACAGGGTGGAATGAGCAGTTCTTC. Full variable domain (remainder filled in from reference TRBV13 and TRBJ2-1): AAGVIQSPRHLIKEKRETATLKCYPIPRHDTVYWYQQGPGQDPQFLISFYEKMQSDKGSIPDRFSAQQFSDYHSELNMSSLELGDSALYFCASSLKRAGTGWNEQFFGPGTRLTVL.

The chain is built from TRBV6-5 and TRBJ2-1; 9 bases are shared with TRBD2. The J segment lost 8 bases and the V segment lost 4 bases, leaving 12 bases of the junction unmatched. CDR3 length: 16 residues. Looked up from germline, CDR1 is MNHEY and CDR2 is SVGAGI. CDR3 in DNA: TGTGCCAGCAGTTTTAGCGGGAGTACTTCAAGGCATGAGCAGTTCTTC. This encodes CASSFSGSTSRHEQFF.

The DNA of the CDR3 is TGTGCCAGCAGCTTGGATCCCGCGGGCTACGAGCAGTACTTC. Amino acid sequence: CASSLDPAGYEQYF. The chain couples TRBV5-4 to TRBJ2-7; D is perhaps TRBD2 (5 bases). This CDR3 spans 14 amino acids. Germline V gene data show CDR1 as SGHNT and CDR2 as YYREEE (reference sequence). The V and J ends lost 0 bases and 3 bases respectively, with 10 bases between them.

This clone appeared many times. This sequence joins TRBV2 and TRBJ2-1, with a weak D call TRBD2 (6 bases). The germline V gene has CDR1 SNHLY and CDR2 FYNNEI. The CDR3 runs to 13 residues. V gave up 3 bases and J gave up 4 bases, with 7 bases separating them. The CDR3 nucleotides read TGTGCCAGCAGTGAGCGGGATTACAATGAGCAGTTCTTC. Translating gives CASSERDYNEQFF.

This clone has only one observation. The chain recombines TRBV6-5 with TRBJ1-5, with unresolved D. Trimming removed 6 bases from V and 1 base from J, with 10 bases in between. The CDR3 has 14 residues. Germline V gives CDR1 MNHEY, CDR2 SVGAGI. The CDR3 DNA follows: TGTGCCAGCAGCCCGAGAGGGAGCAATCAGCCCCAGCATTTT. This codes for CASSPRGSNQPQHF.

The J gene is TRBJ1-3, the V gene TRBV2; D is possibly TRBD1 (6 bases). V was cut by 5 bases and J by 2 bases, with 13 bases left in between. CDR3 length: 15 residues. The germline V gene encodes CDR1 SNHLY and CDR2 FYNNEI. CDR3 DNA sequence: TGTGCCAGCAGTCCTACAGGGATAACTGGAAACACCATATATTTT. Translating it yields CASSPTGITGNTIYF.

This clone was counted between two and nine times. The chain uses TRBV27 and TRBJ2-2; D perhaps matches TRBD1 (6 bases). The V gene's germline CDR1 is MNHEY and CDR2 SMNVEV (reference sequence). The V and J ends lost 6 bases and 3 bases respectively, with 11 bases between them. The CDR3 contains 14 residues. CDR3 loop: CASSPTGHTGELFF. The CDR3, as DNA: TGTGCCAGCAGCCCCACAGGGCACACCGGGGAGCTGTTTTTT.